This T cell receptor (beta chain) was recorded in a study of Ad26.COV2.S vaccination and SARS-CoV-2 variants. The data were produced by immunoSEQ multiplex PCR, yet TCRdb's version contains in-frame clones alone and is incomplete. Of about 350,000 clones in the sample, about 88% were seen once. V was cut by 2 bases and J by 8 bases, with 15 bases left in between. Germline V gene lookup returns CDR1 SEHNR and CDR2 FQNEAQ (reference sequence). The CDR3 has 14 residues. This clone was found a few times. Treatment defined: 15 to 20 received Ad26.COV2.S at low or high dose, single or two shots; about 5 received placebo; per-sample allocation not given. The samples date from day 63 after the first vaccine or placebo injection.

The specimen was peripheral blood, collected in a trial of Ad26.COV2.S vaccine versus placebo. The clonotype was recovered from a person between 18 and 59 years old who received the Ad26.COV2.S COVID-19 vaccine or a placebo. The chain carries TRBV7-9 and TRBJ1-1; TRBD1 is a possible D gene (6 bases). CDR3 in DNA: TGTGCCAGCAGCTTACTCCCGACAGACAGGGAAGCTTTCTTT. Translation gives CASSLLPTDREAFF.